This paragraph reports one T cell receptor (beta chain). Antigen: not known. This sample is drawn from a study of cytomegalovirus exposure and HLA in healthy donors. Across the study: Per a later analysis, the approximately 600 first-cohort and under 150 validation repertoires shared one platform.

Germline CDR1 reads SGHKS; CDR2 reads YYEKEE (reference sequence). The CDR3 loop spans 15 amino acids. The V end was cut by 7 bases, the J end by 5 bases, with 21 bases between. Produced via immunoSEQ multiplex PCR; TCRdb's table is partial and in-frame only. The sample has 250,000 or so clones, more than 75% seen once. Study outcomes and limitations: In vitro work confirmed that a few CMV-associated chains recognize CMV antigens. The majority of TCR sequences were rare, yet some public TCRs appeared in many donors. Within the roughly 120 validation repertoires, first-cohort TCR clusters tended to co-occur, according to a later analysis.

This rearrangement joins TRBV5-5 to TRBJ1-2; tentative D call: TRBD1 (5 bases). Source material: PBMCs. The clonotype originates from a man younger than 35 in good health and CMV-seropositive. This CDR3 is CASSTWGSHGYGYTF. CDR3 DNA sequence: TGTGCCAGCTCGACCTGGGGGTCCCACGGGTATGGCTACACCTTC.